The T cell receptor (beta chain) described here comes from a study of blood T cell repertoires in COVID-19. Study background: Acute-phase and convalescent COVID-19 samples originated in the United States, Italy and Spain. In each case, the material was cDNA or gDNA derived from T cells, B-cell-depleted T cells, or PBMCs.

Authors' data handling: Estimation of nucleated cell counts relied on the amplification of reference gene primers. This table comes from immunoSEQ multiplex PCR, and its TCRdb copy is limited to in-frame clones, with some not included. V and J calls and clone size come straight from that table; D and trimming were deduced from the DNA. Of roughly 41,000 clones in the sample, 88% were seen once. The germline V gene has CDR1 SGHTA and CDR2 FQGNSA. This CDR3 comprises 17 residues. J gave up 2 bases and V 4 bases, and 9 bases lay outside the gene matches. The chain carries TRBV7-2 and TRBJ1-5; TRBD1 matches 9 bases. The source material was peripheral blood. This TCR derives from a human donor in a cohort sampled during active COVID-19. The CDR3 bases are TGTGCCAGCAGCTCCCCGGGACAGGGCTTTGGCAATCAGCCCCAGCATTTT. This translates into CASSSPGQGFGNQPQHF.